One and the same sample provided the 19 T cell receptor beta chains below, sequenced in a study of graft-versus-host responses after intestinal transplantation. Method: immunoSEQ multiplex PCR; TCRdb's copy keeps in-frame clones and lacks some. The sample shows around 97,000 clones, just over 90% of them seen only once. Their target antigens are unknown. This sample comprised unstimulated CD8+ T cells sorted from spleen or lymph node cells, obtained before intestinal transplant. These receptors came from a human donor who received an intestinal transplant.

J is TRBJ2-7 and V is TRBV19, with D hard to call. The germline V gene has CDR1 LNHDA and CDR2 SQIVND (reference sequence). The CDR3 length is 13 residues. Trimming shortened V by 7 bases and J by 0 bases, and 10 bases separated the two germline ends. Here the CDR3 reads CASIDGGSYEQYF. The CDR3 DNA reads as TGTGCCAGTATCGATGGCGGCTCCTACGAGCAGTACTTC. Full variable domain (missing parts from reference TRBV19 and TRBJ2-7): DGGITQSPKYLFRKEGQNVTLSCEQNLNHDAMYWYRQDPGQGLRLIYYSQIVNDFQKGDIAEGYSVSREKKESFPLTVTSAQKNPTAFYLCASIDGGSYEQYFGPGTRLTVT.

The CDR3 spells CASSQEALSGLTYEQYF. The CDR3 DNA follows: TGCGCCAGCAGCCAAGAGGCTCTGTCCGGGCTTACCTACGAGCAGTACTTC. The chain recombines TRBV4-1 with TRBJ2-5; D gene uncertain. The closer fit of TRBJ2-7 to the DNA end suggests the J call may be wrong. The CDR3 spans 17 residues. Looked up from germline, CDR1 is MGHRA and CDR2 is YSYEKL.

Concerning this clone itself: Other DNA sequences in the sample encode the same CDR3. CDR3 nucleotides: TGCGCCAGCAGCCAGGGACTAGCGGGGGGCACCGGGGAGCTGTTTTTT. Translating gives CASSQGLAGGTGELFF. This chain uses TRBV4-1 with TRBJ2-2; the match to TRBD2 covers 15 bases. Trimming removed 3 bases from V and 4 bases from J; junction bases left unmatched: 0. Germline V lookup: CDR1 MGHRA, CDR2 YSYEKL. CDR3 length: 16 residues.

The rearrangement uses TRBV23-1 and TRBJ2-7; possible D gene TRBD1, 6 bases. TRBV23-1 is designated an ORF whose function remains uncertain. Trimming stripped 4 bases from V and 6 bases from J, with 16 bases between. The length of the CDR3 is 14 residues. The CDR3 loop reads CASSPDRSQGEQYF. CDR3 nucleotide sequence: TGCGCCAGCAGTCCAGACAGGAGTCAAGGCGAGCAGTACTTC.

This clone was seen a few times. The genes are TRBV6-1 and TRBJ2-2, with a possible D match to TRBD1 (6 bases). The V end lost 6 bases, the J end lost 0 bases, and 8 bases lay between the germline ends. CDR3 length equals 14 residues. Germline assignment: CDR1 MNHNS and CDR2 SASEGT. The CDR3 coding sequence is TGTGCCAGCAGCCGGGACACGAACACCGGGGAGCTGTTTTTT. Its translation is CASSRDTNTGELFF.

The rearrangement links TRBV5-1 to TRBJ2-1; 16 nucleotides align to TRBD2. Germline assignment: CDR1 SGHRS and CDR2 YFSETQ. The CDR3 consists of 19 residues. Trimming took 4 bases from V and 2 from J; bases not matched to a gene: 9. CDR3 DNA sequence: TGCGCCAGCAGCCCGGACGGGACTAGCGGGGGGGGCCCCTACAATGAGCAGTTCTTC. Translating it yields CASSPDGTSGGGPYNEQFF.

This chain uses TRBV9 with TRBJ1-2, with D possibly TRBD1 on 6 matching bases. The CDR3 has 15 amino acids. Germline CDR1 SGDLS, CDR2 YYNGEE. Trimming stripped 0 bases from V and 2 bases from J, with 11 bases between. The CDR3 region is CASSVEGGINYGYTF. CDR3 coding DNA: TGTGCCAGCAGCGTAGAGGGGGGGATCAACTATGGCTACACCTTC.

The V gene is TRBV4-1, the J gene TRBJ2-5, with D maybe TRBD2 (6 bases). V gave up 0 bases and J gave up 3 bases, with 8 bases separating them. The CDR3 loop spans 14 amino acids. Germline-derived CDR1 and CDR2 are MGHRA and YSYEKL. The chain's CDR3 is CASSQDGGEETQYF. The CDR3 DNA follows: TGCGCCAGCAGCCAAGATGGAGGGGAAGAGACCCAGTACTTC.

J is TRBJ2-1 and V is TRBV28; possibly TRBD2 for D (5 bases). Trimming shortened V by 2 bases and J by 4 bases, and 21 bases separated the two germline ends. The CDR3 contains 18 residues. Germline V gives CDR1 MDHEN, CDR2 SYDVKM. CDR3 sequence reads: CASSLRPGMRVLYNEQFF. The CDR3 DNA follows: TGTGCCAGCAGTTTAAGACCGGGAATGAGGGTACTTTACAATGAGCAGTTCTTC.

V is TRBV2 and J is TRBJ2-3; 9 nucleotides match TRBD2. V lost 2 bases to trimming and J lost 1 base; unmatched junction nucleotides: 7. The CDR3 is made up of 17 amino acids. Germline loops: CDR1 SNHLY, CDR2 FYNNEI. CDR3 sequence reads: CASSENLSSGGTDTQYF. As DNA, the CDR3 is TGTGCCAGCAGTGAAAACTTGTCTAGCGGGGGCACAGATACGCAGTATTTT.

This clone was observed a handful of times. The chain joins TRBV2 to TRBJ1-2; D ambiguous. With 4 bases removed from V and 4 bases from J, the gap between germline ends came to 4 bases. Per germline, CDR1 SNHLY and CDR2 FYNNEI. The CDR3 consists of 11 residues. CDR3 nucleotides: TGTGCCAGCAGTGGGGCCTATGGCTACACCTTC. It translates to CASSGAYGYTF.

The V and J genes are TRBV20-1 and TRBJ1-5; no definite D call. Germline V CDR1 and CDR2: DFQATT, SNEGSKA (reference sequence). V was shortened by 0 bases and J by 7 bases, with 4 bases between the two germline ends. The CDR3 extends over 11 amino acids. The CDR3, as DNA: TGCAGTGCTAGAGAAGTCCAGCCCCAGCATTTT. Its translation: CSAREVQPQHF.

The CDR3 spells CASERGLAGTGELFF. The CDR3 nucleotides are TGTGCCAGCGAACGGGGGCTAGCGGGCACCGGGGAGCTGTTTTTT. The V call is TRBV6-1, the J call TRBJ2-2; 8 nucleotides line up with TRBD2. Germline V gives CDR1 MNHNS, CDR2 SASEGT. Trimming took 8 bases from V and 4 from J; bases not matched to a gene: 9. The CDR3 loop spans 15 amino acids.

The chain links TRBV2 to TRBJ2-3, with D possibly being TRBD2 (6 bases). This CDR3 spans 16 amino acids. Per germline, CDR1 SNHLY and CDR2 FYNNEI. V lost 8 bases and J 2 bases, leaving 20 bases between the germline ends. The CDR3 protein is CASPNLKTSYTDTQYF. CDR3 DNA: TGTGCCAGCCCGAACCTTAAGACTAGTTACACAGATACGCAGTATTTT.

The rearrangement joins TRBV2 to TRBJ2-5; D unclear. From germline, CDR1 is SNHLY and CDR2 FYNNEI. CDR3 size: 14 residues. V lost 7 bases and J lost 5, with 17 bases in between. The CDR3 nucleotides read TGTGCCAGCACTGAGAGGATGTCGGCGGAGACCCAGTACTTC. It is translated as CASTERMSAETQYF.

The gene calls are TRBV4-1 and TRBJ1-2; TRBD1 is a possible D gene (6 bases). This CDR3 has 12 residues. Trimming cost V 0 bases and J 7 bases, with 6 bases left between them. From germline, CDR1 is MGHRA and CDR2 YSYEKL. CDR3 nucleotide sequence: TGCGCCAGCAGCCAAGAAGGGGGTGGCTACACCTTC. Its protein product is CASSQEGGGYTF.

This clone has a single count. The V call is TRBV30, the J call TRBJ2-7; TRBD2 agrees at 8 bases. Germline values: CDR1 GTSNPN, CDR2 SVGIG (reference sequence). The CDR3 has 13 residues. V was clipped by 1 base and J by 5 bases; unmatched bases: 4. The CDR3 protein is CAWSGLAGDEQYF. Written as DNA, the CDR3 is TGTGCCTGGAGTGGGCTAGCGGGTGACGAGCAGTACTTC.

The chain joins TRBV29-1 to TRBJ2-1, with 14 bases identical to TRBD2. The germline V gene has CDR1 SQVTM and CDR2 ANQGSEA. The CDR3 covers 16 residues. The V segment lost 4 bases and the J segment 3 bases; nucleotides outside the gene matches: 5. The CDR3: CSVGLAGGPDYNEQFF. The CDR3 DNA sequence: TGCAGCGTTGGACTAGCGGGGGGGCCAGACTACAATGAGCAGTTCTTC.

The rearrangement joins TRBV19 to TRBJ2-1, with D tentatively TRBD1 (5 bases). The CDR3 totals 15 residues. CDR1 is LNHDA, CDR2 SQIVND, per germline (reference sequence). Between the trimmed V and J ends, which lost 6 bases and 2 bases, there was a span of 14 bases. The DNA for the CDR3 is TGTGCCAGTAGCCCCCCGGTGACAGCCTACAATGAGCAGTTCTTC. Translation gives CASSPPVTAYNEQFF.